This T cell receptor beta chain was identified in a study of T cell responses to AZD1222 COVID-19 vaccine. With regard to this clone: Its antigen is unidentified.

Assay used: immunoSEQ multiplex PCR; TCRdb lists only in-frame clones, some missing. The table includes around 85,000 clones, approximately 86% detected once. V shed 8 bases and J shed 7 bases, with 15 bases lying between them. CDR1 and CDR2 from the germline V gene are LGHNT and FRNRAP. CDR3 size: 13 residues. Study-wide results and caveats: White British ancestry dominated among donors, who included more females, and clonal diversity was possibly underestimated. Researchers report vaccine-associated CD4 TCRs spanning spike, with dominance at 160-218 and 743-854. Nearly half of spike-specific TCRs reportedly target variant regions that are unmutated in the B.1.351 and B.1.1.7 variants.

This sequence joins TRBV12-5 and TRBJ1-5; D may be TRBD1 (6 bases). Specimen: peripheral blood, collected on day 0 of AZD1222 vaccination. The clonotype was recovered from an adult in good health. This CDR3 is CASSHREDQPQHF. In DNA form, the CDR3 reads TGTGCTAGTTCGCACAGGGAGGACCAGCCCCAGCATTTT.